This T cell receptor (beta chain) was obtained from a study of tumor-infiltrating lymphocytes in primary liver carcinoma. Study conclusions and caveats: A significantly higher top-250-clone fraction was recorded for tumors than for blood (p = 0.039). Relative to tumor region pairs, the tumor-adjacent and tumor-blood pairs showed overlap that was lower.

Concerning this clonotype itself: Its cognate antigen is unknown. Given the absence of the conserved phenylalanine or tryptophan at the CDR3 end, a read error is likely.

Investigators took RNA and DNA out together from roughly 18-30 mg of unsorted bulk tissue. Patients showed chronic HBV infection and an absence of prior treatment. Samples came from superior, inferior, lateral poles and tumor centre. Total RNA (around 500 ng) served as template for TCR beta cDNA synthesis primed by a constant-region primer. ARM-PCR was slightly modified, and three nested multiplex PCR rounds with it gave rise to the TCR beta libraries. TCRdb recomputed calls from the multiplex PCR reads with MiXCR, one row per CDR3 protein. The sample records 50,000 to 70,000 distinct CDR3 sequences, just over 70% being singletons. Source material: liver tumor tissue from sampling region 2. Subset defined: tumor region T2, inferior pole. This TCR was sampled from a man aged 35 to 55 with primary liver carcinoma and hepatitis B virus infection.

DNA of the CDR3: TGTGCCAGCAGCCTGGGGACGGGGAGGAATTCACCCCTCCACTTA. Protein product: CASSLGTGRNSPLHL. J is TRBJ1-6 and V is TRBV6-6, with a tentative D call TRBD1 (5 bases). The CDR3 runs 15 residues. The ends were cut back, 6 bases at V and 7 bases at J, with 16 bases in the middle. From germline, CDR1 is MNHNY and CDR2 SVGAGI (reference sequence).